This TCR beta chain originates from a study of cytomegalovirus exposure and HLA in healthy donors. It was with 60 Vbeta and 13 Jbeta primers that the PCR ran. Only in-frame clones appear in the TCRdb table, and some are missing; sequencing was by immunoSEQ multiplex PCR. The repertoire holds over 130,000 clones, with approximately 91% as singletons. Findings of the study overall: V segments that were indistinguishable, TRBV6-2 and TRBV6-3 among them, were omitted from analysis.

In this sample, this clone turned up once. The antigen is unknown. The CDR3 totals 16 residues. Germline V gene sequence: CDR1 MDHEN, CDR2 SYDVKM. The ends were cut back, 6 bases at V and 2 bases at J, with 20 bases in the middle. The rearrangement joins TRBV28 to TRBJ2-7; D might be TRBD2 (7 bases). Sequencing input: PBMCs. This receptor was taken from a woman in her forties in good health and CMV-seronegative. The CDR3: CASSKGGGRAPYEQYF. The CDR3 nucleotides read TGTGCCAGCAGCAAAGGGGGGGGACGGGCCCCCTACGAGCAGTACTTC.